This TCR beta chain was observed in a study of post-analysis software for immune sequencing data. Study-level information: Included among the disease courses, which were recorded for the cohort, were relapsing-remitting, secondary progressive and progressive-relapsing multiple sclerosis.

This clonotype was found a few times. Antigen: not known. Study-wide results and limits: Analysis by F measure revealed that same-batch samples clustered strongly together. Patients had higher frequencies than controls of about 5 TRBV segments, including TRBV5-6, TRBV5-1 and TRBV20-1.

Unique molecular identifiers were carried by the TCR beta cDNA libraries. T cells numbering about 0.9 to 11 million gave rise to around 500,000 cDNA molecules. TCRdb redid the calling of the PCR reads with MiXCR, one entry per CDR3 protein. The table lists fewer than 850,000 distinct CDR3 sequences, approximately 30% of them singletons. The length of the CDR3 is 14 residues. The V end was cut by 3 bases, the J end by 6 bases, with 15 bases between. Germline loops: CDR1 SQVTM, CDR2 ANQGSEA. This clonotype originated in a girl under 18 with multiple sclerosis. The rearrangement uses TRBV29-1 and TRBJ2-1, with TRBD1 as a possible D gene (5 bases). The sequenced sample was blood. CDR3 coding DNA: TGCAGCGTTGAGACAGATAGTCTCGGCAATGAGCAGTTCTTC. Its protein is CSVETDSLGNEQFF.